The text below deals with one TCR beta chain. The source of the sample is a study of blood T cell repertoires in COVID-19. Study in general: The origin of the acute and convalescent COVID-19 samples was the United States, Italy and Spain. PBMCs, B-cell-depleted T cells, or T cells provided the cDNA or gDNA that made up the material.

This CDR3 is built from 18 residues. The V gene end was trimmed by 0 bases and the J gene end by 0 bases; junction bases not matched to a gene: 7. Germline V gene lookup returns CDR1 KGHSH and CDR2 LQKENI. Generated by immunoSEQ multiplex PCR, the TCRdb table keeps only in-frame clones and is missing some. There are roughly 160,000 clones in the sample; 75% to 90% occur only once, and approximately 2.9% lies in the top ten. Sequencing was done on a sample of peripheral blood. The chain employs TRBV18 and TRBJ2-7; 11 nucleotides align to TRBD2. The clonotype was recovered from an older woman with acute or convalescent COVID-19. In nucleotides, the CDR3 is TGTGCCAGCTCACCACCAGGTCTAGCGGGGGGCCGCTCCTACGAGCAGTACTTC. Its protein is CASSPPGLAGGRSYEQYF.